This TCR beta chain was captured by sequencing in a study of CD8+ T cells in alopecia areata. Study-level background: Treated patients were given 5 to 10 mg oral tofacitinib twice daily.

General observations from the study: Significant decreases in scalp clonality and expanded CD8+ clones followed tofacitinib treatment. It was lesional scalp, especially alopecia totalis/universalis, that showed higher clonality than normal scalp. Resident alphabeta T cells of normal skin are also sequenced in scalp samples.

Germline V gene lookup returns CDR1 SGHTA and CDR2 FQGNSA. There are 14 residues in the CDR3. Between the trimmed V and J ends, which lost 4 bases and 5 bases, there was a span of 9 bases. There are a few counts of this clone. What it binds is not known. The authors extracted RNA and reverse transcribed it into cDNA as the sequencing template. Produced via immunoSEQ multiplex PCR; TCRdb's table is partial and in-frame only. The data hold some 190,000 clones, with 50% to 70% observed a single time. Treatment meaning: oral pan-JAK inhibitor, 5-10 mg twice daily. The TCR originated in a human donor with alopecia areata. The source was CD4+ T cells sorted from blood, collected between weeks 47 and 50, from a patient treated with tofacitinib. This chain uses TRBV7-2 with TRBJ1-6; TRBD1 is a possible D gene (6 bases). This chain's CDR3 is CASSSPGDNSPLHF. The CDR3 bases are TGTGCCAGCAGCTCTCCAGGGGATAATTCACCCCTCCACTTT. The full variable domain, rest sourced from reference TRBV7-2 and TRBJ1-6, is GAGVSQSPSNKVTEKGKDVELRCDPISGHTALYWYRQSLGQGLEFLIYFQGNSAPDKSGLPSDRFSAERTGGSVSTLTIQRTQQEDSAVYLCASSSPGDNSPLHFGNGTRLTVT.